The 32 T cell receptor beta chains given below trace back to one sample, sequenced in a study of blood T cell repertoires in COVID-19. Measured with immunoSEQ multiplex PCR; TCRdb has only the in-frame clones, and not every one. The repertoire holds nearly 350,000 clones, with about 90% as singletons. Sequencing was performed on PBMCs or T cells enriched from blood (not recorded which). Receptor source: a woman in her twenties or thirties who had recovered from COVID-19.

The chain combines TRBV19 with TRBJ1-2, with D unclear. In germline, CDR1 is LNHDA, CDR2 SQIVND (reference sequence). With 6 bases removed from V and 0 bases from J, the gap between germline ends came to 8 bases. The CDR3 length is 13 residues. The CDR3 here is CASRLHANYGYTF. In DNA form, the CDR3 reads TGTGCCAGTAGACTACATGCTAACTATGGCTACACCTTC.

V usage is TRBV29-1 and J usage is TRBJ1-2; weak D call: TRBD1 (6 bases). Trimming took 6 bases from V and 8 from J, leaving 16 bases between them. This CDR3 is built from 12 residues. CDR1 is SQVTM, CDR2 ANQGSEA, per germline. The DNA for the CDR3 is TGCAGCGTCGCGTTCGAGGGGGAAGGCTACACCTTC. It encodes CSVAFEGEGYTF.

The CDR3 DNA is TGTGCCAGCAGTTCTATACAGGGGGCAAACACTGAAGCTTTCTTT. Translating it yields CASSSIQGANTEAFF. The V gene is TRBV28, the J gene TRBJ1-1; 9 nucleotides line up with TRBD1. V lost 4 bases to trimming and J lost 2 bases; unmatched junction nucleotides: 5. The CDR3 runs 15 residues. Germline CDR1 and CDR2: MDHEN and SYDVKM. Supplemented by reference TRBV28 and TRBJ1-1, the full variable domain reads DVKVTQSSRYLVKRTGEKVFLECVQDMDHENMFWYRQDPGLGLRLIYFSYDVKMKEKGDIPEGYSVSREKKERFSLILESASTNQTSMYLCASSSIQGANTEAFFGQGTRLTVV.

The chain links TRBV3-1 (or the pseudogene TRBV3-2) to TRBJ2-1, with a possible D match to TRBD2 (6 bases). V lost 2 bases and J lost 4, with 15 bases in between. Germline CDR1 and CDR2: LGHDT and YNNKEL (reference sequence). The CDR3 contains 16 residues. In nucleotides, the CDR3 is TGTGCCAGCAGCCAAATTAGGGCAGGGACTTACAATGAGCAGTTCTTC. It codes for CASSQIRAGTYNEQFF.

The V call is TRBV7-9, the J call TRBJ1-3, with a weak D call TRBD1 (6 bases). V was pared by 5 bases and J by 0 bases, with 11 bases between. Germline CDR1 reads SEHNR; CDR2 reads FQNEAQ (reference sequence). CDR3 length equals 15 residues. CDR3 DNA: TGTGCCAGCAGCCACTCAGGGGCCTCTGGAAACACCATATATTTT. This codes for CASSHSGASGNTIYF.

The gene calls are TRBV10-1 and TRBJ2-3; D is ambiguous. V lost 4 bases and J 1 base, leaving 6 bases between the germline ends. Germline values: CDR1 WNHNN, CDR2 SYGVQD (reference sequence). CDR3 length: 13 residues. The CDR3 coding sequence is TGCGCCAGCAGTGGGAGAGGCACAGATACGCAGTATTTT. Translating gives CASSGRGTDTQYF.

The chain has TRBV4-1 and TRBJ1-5; D is ambiguous. Trimming shortened V by 1 base and J by 4 bases, and 5 bases separated the two germline ends. CDR3 length equals 13 residues. In germline, CDR1 is MGHRA, CDR2 YSYEKL. The CDR3 region has the DNA TGCGCCAGCAGCCAAGTTGAGAATCAGCCCCAGCATTTT. Its protein is CASSQVENQPQHF.

The V gene is TRBV14, the J gene TRBJ2-7, with D tentatively TRBD2 (5 bases). The germline gives CDR1 SGHDN, CDR2 FVKESK. Trimming left V 4 bases short and J 7 bases short, with 23 bases between. This CDR3 spans 16 amino acids. CDR3 residues: CASSRLRSGPSREQYF. DNA for the CDR3: TGTGCCAGCAGCCGCCTGAGGAGCGGACCGTCGAGGGAGCAGTACTTC. Full variable domain (outside the CDR3, taken from reference TRBV14 and TRBJ2-7): EAGVTQFPSHSVIEKGQTVTLRCDPISGHDNLYWYRRVMGKEIKFLLHFVKESKQDESGMPNNRFLAERTGGTYSTLKVQPAELEDSGVYFCASSRLRSGPSREQYFGPGTRLTVT.

The J gene is TRBJ2-7, the V gene TRBV5-1; 7 positions agree with TRBD1. Germline-derived CDR1 and CDR2 are SGHRS and YFSETQ. V gave up 3 bases and J gave up 4 bases; unmatched junction bases: 4. CDR3 length equals 13 residues. CDR3 bases: TGCGCCAGCAGCTCCTCACAGGGGTACGAGCAGTACTTC. Amino acid sequence: CASSSSQGYEQYF.

V and J are TRBV7-9 and TRBJ2-5; D possibly corresponds to TRBD1 (6 bases). There are 15 residues in the CDR3. Germline lookup yields CDR1 SEHNR and CDR2 FQNEAQ (reference sequence). V was pared by 4 bases and J by 5 bases, with 17 bases between. The CDR3 reads CASSSRPTGTETQYF. The CDR3 nucleotides are TGTGCCAGCAGCTCCCGACCCACAGGGACGGAGACCCAGTACTTC.

The table lists this clone with a count of one. One end of the junction does not line up with germline, which may come from a read error. The V and J genes are TRBV7-8 and TRBJ2-1; TRBD2 matches 11 bases. The CDR3 sequence is 11 residues long. Per germline, CDR1 SGHVS and CDR2 FQNEAQ. CDR3 residues: CASSPSGGLLF. The CDR3 nucleotides are TGTGCCAGCAGCCCTAGCGGGGGGCTCCTCTTC.

The chain links TRBV5-1 to TRBJ2-5, with D maybe TRBD1 (6 bases). V was pared by 7 bases and J by 5 bases, with 12 bases between. This CDR3 contains 12 residues. Germline V gene data show CDR1 as SGHRS and CDR2 as YFSETQ. Here the CDR3 DNA reads TGCGCCAGCCAGGGGTCGGGGGAGACCCAGTACTTC. Protein sequence: CASQGSGETQYF.

The rearrangement links TRBV5-1 to TRBJ1-1; 9 nucleotides line up with TRBD1. CDR3 length: 14 residues. Germline CDR1 is SGHRS and CDR2 is YFSETQ. V was clipped by 2 bases and J by 7 bases; unmatched bases: 6. The DNA of the CDR3 is TGCGCCAGCAGCTTTACAGGGGGCGCGGTTGAAGCTTTCTTT. Translating gives CASSFTGGAVEAFF.

V and J are TRBV2 and TRBJ1-6; tentative D call: TRBD1 (5 bases). Germline loops: CDR1 SNHLY, CDR2 FYNNEI. The CDR3 spans 16 residues. Trimming shortened V by 2 bases and J by 9 bases, and 17 bases separated the two germline ends. Here the CDR3 reads CASSERAGFNSSPLHF. The CDR3 bases are TGTGCCAGCAGTGAACGGGCAGGGTTCAATAGTTCACCCCTCCACTTT.

V gene TRBV4-1 combines with J gene TRBJ2-7; possible D gene TRBD1, 6 bases. This CDR3 is 13 amino acids long. Per germline, CDR1 MGHRA and CDR2 YSYEKL. The V end lost 3 bases, the J end lost 3 bases, and 9 bases lay between the germline ends. In DNA, the CDR3 is TGCGCCAGCAGCCAGCAGGGGTTCTACGAGCAGTACTTC. This gives the protein CASSQQGFYEQYF.

This clone was seen just once. V usage is TRBV7-8 and J usage is TRBJ2-7; possibly TRBD1 for D (6 bases). CDR1 and CDR2 from the germline V gene are SGHVS and FQNEAQ. The CDR3 is 15 amino acids. V lost 5 bases, J lost 5 bases, and 19 bases lay in between. The CDR3 DNA follows: TGTGCCAGCAGCCCCCGTGCCGGTGGGGGCCACGAGCAGTACTTC. Translation: CASSPRAGGGHEQYF.

The chain joins TRBV30 to TRBJ2-1, with D tentatively TRBD1 (6 bases). The V gene lost 5 bases and the J gene lost 5 bases, with 22 bases spanning the gap. CDR1 is GTSNPN and CDR2 is SVGIG in the germline V gene (reference sequence). The CDR3 has 16 residues. As DNA, the CDR3 is TGTGCCTGGGGAACAGGGTATGGGCGGCGGGACAATGAGCAGTTCTTC. Translated: CAWGTGYGRRDNEQFF.

This chain joins TRBV7-9 and TRBJ2-1; 11 nucleotides agree with TRBD2. The CDR3 runs 16 residues. V dropped 5 bases and J dropped 8; count of bases not matched to a gene: 11. Per the germline V gene, CDR1 is SEHNR and CDR2 is FQNEAQ (reference sequence). CDR3 coding DNA: TGTGCCAGCAGCCTATATAGCGGGGGGGCCATCGATGAGCAGTTCTTC. It translates to CASSLYSGGAIDEQFF.

This rearrangement joins TRBV28 to TRBJ1-1, with 7 positions matching TRBD1. V shed 7 bases, J shed 6 bases, and the junction held 11 bases outside the gene matches. Germline V lookup: CDR1 MDHEN, CDR2 SYDVKM. The CDR3 loop spans 14 amino acids. The CDR3 is CASKGGAGFAEAFF. CDR3 sequence (DNA): TGTGCCAGCAAAGGGGGCGCGGGGTTCGCTGAAGCTTTCTTT. Full variable domain (outside the CDR3, taken from reference TRBV28 and TRBJ1-1): DVKVTQSSRYLVKRTGEKVFLECVQDMDHENMFWYRQDPGLGLRLIYFSYDVKMKEKGDIPEGYSVSREKKERFSLILESASTNQTSMYLCASKGGAGFAEAFFGQGTRLTVV.

The table lists this clone with a count of one. The chain uses TRBV7-9 and TRBJ2-3; tentative D call: TRBD1 (7 bases). The CDR3 runs to 14 residues. Germline-derived CDR1 and CDR2 are SEHNR and FQNEAQ (reference sequence). V dropped 5 bases and J dropped 6 bases, with 15 bases sitting between them. DNA of the CDR3: TGTGCCAGCAGCGTCTCACAGGGGAGGGATACGCAGTATTTT. Amino acids: CASSVSQGRDTQYF.

This chain uses TRBV7-6 with TRBJ2-5, with 9 bases fitting TRBD2. There are 15 residues in the CDR3. In germline, CDR1 is SGHVS, CDR2 FNYEAQ. After removal of 2 bases from V and 2 bases from J, the junction contained 3 bases not matched to a gene. The CDR3 DNA follows: TGTGCCAGCAGCTTAATCAGCGGGGGGCAAGAGACCCAGTACTTC. Amino acid sequence: CASSLISGGQETQYF. Complete variable domain (other parts from reference TRBV7-6 and TRBJ2-5): GAGVSQSPRYKVTKRGQDVALRCDPISGHVSLYWYRQALGQGPEFLTYFNYEAQQDKSGLPNDRFSAERPEGSISTLTIQRTEQRDSAMYRCASSLISGGQETQYFGPGTRLLVL.

The chain recombines TRBV30 with TRBJ2-3, with D perhaps matching TRBD2 (5 bases). Trimming took 0 bases from V and 5 from J, leaving 15 bases between them. The germline V gene encodes CDR1 GTSNPN and CDR2 SVGIG (reference sequence). CDR3 length: 15 amino acids. CDR3 DNA: TGTGCCTGGAGTGTACGCGGCAGCCGGGGAGATACGCAGTATTTT. Protein: CAWSVRGSRGDTQYF. The complete variable domain, with remaining parts taken from reference TRBV30 and TRBJ2-3, reads SQTIHQWPATLVQPVGSPLSLECTVEGTSNPNLYWYRQAAGRGLQLLFYSVGIGQISSEVPQNLSASRPQDRQFILSSKKLLLSDSGFYLCAWSVRGSRGDTQYFGPGTRLTVL.

CDR3 nucleotide sequence: TGTGCCAGCAGCCAAGCCGGAGGGGGGGGCTCCGGGGAGCTGTTTTTT. Translating it yields CASSQAGGGGSGELFF. This chain links TRBV3-1 (or the pseudogene TRBV3-2) with TRBJ2-2; D is perhaps TRBD2 (7 bases). This CDR3 has 16 amino acids. Germline loops: CDR1 LGHDT, CDR2 YNNKEL (reference sequence). Trimming stripped 1 base from V and 6 bases from J, with 15 bases between.

The chain carries TRBV5-1 and TRBJ1-1, with TRBD1 identical over 7 bases. The trim removed 4 bases at V and 3 bases at J, leaving 6 bases unmatched. The CDR3 has 14 residues. The germline V gene has CDR1 SGHRS and CDR2 YFSETQ. CDR3 in amino acids: CASSPTGTDTEAFF. The CDR3, as DNA: TGCGCCAGCAGCCCGACAGGGACCGACACTGAAGCTTTCTTT. The whole variable domain, filled in from reference TRBV5-1 and TRBJ1-1, reads KAGVTQTPRYLIKTRGQQVTLSCSPISGHRSVSWYQQTPGQGLQFLFEYFSETQRNKGNFPGRFSGRQFSNSRSEMNVSTLELGDSALYLCASSPTGTDTEAFFGQGTRLTVV.

This clone was observed a few times. This sequence joins TRBV19 and TRBJ1-2, with D maybe TRBD1 (6 bases). Trimming removed 4 bases at V and 5 bases at J, with 11 bases between. Looked up from germline, CDR1 is LNHDA and CDR2 is SQIVND (reference sequence). The CDR3 extends over 13 amino acids. The chain's CDR3 is CASSKSGQYGYTF. In nucleotides, the CDR3 is TGTGCCAGTAGTAAGAGTGGACAGTATGGCTACACCTTC.

V usage is TRBV5-1 and J usage is TRBJ1-1, with D possibly being TRBD1 (5 bases). CDR1 and CDR2 (germline): SGHRS, YFSETQ. The length of the CDR3 is 15 residues. Between the trimmed V and J ends, which lost 6 bases and 1 base, there was a span of 16 bases. CDR3 DNA: TGCGCCAGCAATAAATGGGGGGGTCGGAACACTGAAGCTTTCTTT. It specifies CASNKWGGRNTEAFF.

This rearrangement joins TRBV27 to TRBJ2-3; 8 bases fit TRBD2. Trimming at V came to 5 bases and at J to 8 bases, leaving 9 bases not matched to a gene. Per germline, CDR1 MNHEY and CDR2 SMNVEV (reference sequence). There are 14 residues in the CDR3. CDR3 bases: TGTGCCAGCAGTCTACGGGGGGGCTCGGGTACGCAGTATTTT. Translated: CASSLRGGSGTQYF.

The sample holds one count of this clone. This rearrangement joins TRBV7-9 to TRBJ1-2; D is perhaps TRBD1 (5 bases). Germline values: CDR1 SEHNR, CDR2 FQNEAQ (reference sequence). The CDR3 runs to 12 residues. V lost 3 bases to trimming and J lost 5 bases, with 7 bases between them. As DNA, the CDR3 is TGTGCCAGCAGCTTGGGGCAGTATGGCTACACCTTC. This translates into CASSLGQYGYTF.

This rearrangement joins TRBV27 to TRBJ1-4, with 10 bases identical to TRBD1. Germline lookup yields CDR1 MNHEY and CDR2 SMNVEV (reference sequence). V lost 4 bases and J lost 8; bases outside the gene matches: 4. The CDR3 contains 14 residues. CDR3 sequence reads: CASSSRQGAEKLFF. Here the CDR3 DNA reads TGTGCCAGCAGTTCCCGACAGGGGGCGGAAAAACTGTTTTTT.

Only one count was recorded for this clone. The J gene is TRBJ1-3, the V gene TRBV5-6; possible D gene TRBD1, 6 bases. V dropped 6 bases and J dropped 7 bases, with 14 bases sitting between them. This CDR3 is 13 amino acids long. Germline CDR1 is SGHDT and CDR2 is YYEEEE. In DNA form, the CDR3 reads TGTGCCAGCACATACAGGGTAGGCAACACCATATATTTT. It specifies CASTYRVGNTIYF.

The rearrangement uses TRBV30 and TRBJ1-2, with 9 nucleotides matching TRBD1. From germline, CDR1 is GTSNPN and CDR2 SVGIG (reference sequence). J lost 5 bases, V lost 8 bases, and 6 bases had no gene match. This CDR3 comprises 12 residues. The chain's CDR3 is CAGQGFGYGYTF. The DNA of the CDR3 is TGTGCCGGACAGGGGTTTGGGTATGGCTACACCTTC.

The chain has TRBV28 and TRBJ1-1; D is undetermined. Germline loops: CDR1 MDHEN, CDR2 SYDVKM. Trimming pared 6 bases from V and 1 base from J, leaving 9 bases between. This CDR3 is built from 13 residues. The CDR3 DNA reads TGTGCCAGCAGACGACAAACGAACACTGAAGCTTTCTTT. It codes for CASRRQTNTEAFF.